This T cell receptor (beta chain) came from a study of regulatory T cells in long-lasting Graves disease. Between the trimmed V and J ends, which lost 1 base and 2 bases, there was a span of 13 bases. The CDR3 is 16 amino acids. The germline CDR1 and CDR2 sequences are WSHSY and SAAADI. CDR3-region Arm-PCR and iRepertoire HTBI primers produced the TCR beta libraries. TCRdb processed the multiplex PCR reads anew with MiXCR; each CDR3 protein has one entry. The sample lists some 250,000 distinct CDR3 sequences, around 18% seen once, with approximately 14% in the top ten. Described time point: newly diagnosed GD, antithyroid drugs for less than 3 months. Extracted RNA from PBMCs served as the source of the TCR library. This clonotype was recorded many times. As yet, its antigen is unknown. Points from the study as a whole: TRBV28, TRBJ1-2 and TRBJ2-5 were favored in persistent disease.

This same sample was also part of a study on T cells in Graves' hyperthyroidism and ophthalmopathy. This second study says: In the first-round RT-PCR of the TCR CDR3, the HTBI primer set was used.

This clonotype was sampled from a woman aged 25 to 45 with Graves disease. Sample: peripheral blood mononuclear cells (PBMCs), taken at new diagnosis, from a patient treated with antithyroid drugs. The V call is TRBV10-2, the J call TRBJ2-3; D is unresolved. Here the CDR3 DNA reads TGCGCCAGCAGTGAGTTTGTGGTATCACCCACAGATACGCAGTATTTT. It is translated as CASSEFVVSPTDTQYF.